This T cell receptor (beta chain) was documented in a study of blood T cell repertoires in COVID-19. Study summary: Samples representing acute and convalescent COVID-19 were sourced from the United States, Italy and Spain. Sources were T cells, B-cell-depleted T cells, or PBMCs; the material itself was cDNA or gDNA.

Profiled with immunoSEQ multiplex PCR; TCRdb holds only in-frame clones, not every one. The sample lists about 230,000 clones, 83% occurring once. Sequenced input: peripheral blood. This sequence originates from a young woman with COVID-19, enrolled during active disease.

CDR3 region: CASSQDSYEQYF. Written as DNA, the CDR3 is TGTGCCAGCAGCCAAGATTCTTACGAGCAGTACTTC. The V and J genes are TRBV3-1 (or the pseudogene TRBV3-2) and TRBJ2-7; the D is unclear. V was clipped by 0 bases and J by 4 bases, with 4 bases between them. Germline values: CDR1 LGHDT, CDR2 YNNKEL (reference sequence). The CDR3 has 12 residues.